This T cell receptor (beta chain) was recorded in a study of patients and donors after allogeneic stem cell transplantation. One entry per CDR3 protein, called by TCRdb with MiXCR from the RT-PCR reads. Among roughly 940,000 distinct CDR3 sequences listed, about a sixth were seen once. Trimming shortened V by 7 bases and J by 4 bases, and 18 bases separated the two germline ends. This CDR3 comprises 15 residues. Source material: blood, either unsorted or a sorted T cell fraction (not recorded which). The chain has TRBV12-3 or TRBV12-4 and TRBJ2-3; D is perhaps TRBD1 or TRBD2 (5 bases each). The origin of this receptor is a human donor who was either an allogeneic HSCT recipient or a stem cell or donor lymphocyte infusion donor (not recorded which). It is not recorded whose cells these are; they may come from a transplant donor. CDR3 nucleotides: TGTGCCAGCACCCCCCTGAGGGGCTCCGCAGATACGCAGTATTTT. It codes for CASTPLRGSADTQYF.